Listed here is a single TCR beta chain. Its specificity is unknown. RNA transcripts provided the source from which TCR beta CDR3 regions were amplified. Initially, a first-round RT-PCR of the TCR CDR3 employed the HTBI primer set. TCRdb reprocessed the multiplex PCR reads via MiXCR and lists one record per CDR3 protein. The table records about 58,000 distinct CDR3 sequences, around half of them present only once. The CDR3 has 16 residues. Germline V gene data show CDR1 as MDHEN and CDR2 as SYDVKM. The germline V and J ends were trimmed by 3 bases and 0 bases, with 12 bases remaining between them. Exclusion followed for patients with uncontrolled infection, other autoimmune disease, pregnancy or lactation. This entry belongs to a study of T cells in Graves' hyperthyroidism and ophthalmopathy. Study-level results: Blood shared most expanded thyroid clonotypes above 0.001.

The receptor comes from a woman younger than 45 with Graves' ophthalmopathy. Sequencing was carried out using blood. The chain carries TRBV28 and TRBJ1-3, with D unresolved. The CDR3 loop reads CASSFLDTISGNTIYF. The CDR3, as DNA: TGTGCCAGCAGTTTCCTAGACACCATCTCTGGAAACACCATATATTTT.